Listed here are 22 T cell receptor beta chains from one sample, sequenced in a study of blood T cell repertoires in COVID-19. Data came from immunoSEQ multiplex PCR; TCRdb stores just in-frame clones and leaves some out. This sample carries a few hundred thousand clones, 87% of them seen once, and the ten largest clones take about 2.5%. Material for sequencing was peripheral blood. The receptors were sampled from a man aged 18 to 29 with active or convalescent COVID-19.

This rearrangement joins TRBV4-1 to TRBJ2-7; 8 bases are shared with TRBD1. V dropped 4 bases and J dropped 2; count of bases not matched to a gene: 7. Germline CDR1 and CDR2: MGHRA and YSYEKL. The CDR3 loop spans 15 amino acids. In DNA form, the CDR3 reads TGCGCCAGCAGCCTTATGACAGGGGCCCCCTACGAGCAGTACTTC. Translated, it gives CASSLMTGAPYEQYF.

This chain's CDR3 is CASSLGQGIYGYTF. The DNA for the CDR3 is TGCGCCAGCAGCTTGGGACAGGGAATCTATGGCTACACCTTC. V gene TRBV5-1 combines with J gene TRBJ1-2; 7 nucleotides line up with TRBD1. The germline CDR1 and CDR2 sequences are SGHRS and YFSETQ. This CDR3 has 14 residues. Losses at the gene ends were 0 bases for V and 4 bases for J; bases not matched to a gene: 3.

V and J are TRBV29-1 and TRBJ1-1; 8 bases map to TRBD1. The junction had 9 bases not matched to a gene; V was cut back by 6 bases and J by 6 bases. The CDR3 contains 13 residues. Per the germline V gene, CDR1 is SQVTM and CDR2 is ANQGSEA. In nucleotides, the CDR3 is TGCAGCGTCCAGGGGGCGGGATTGCCTGAAGCTTTCTTT. Its translation is CSVQGAGLPEAFF.

This chain links TRBV4-3 with TRBJ2-1, with 7 nucleotides matching TRBD2. After removal of 3 bases from V and 4 bases from J, the junction contained 9 bases not matched to a gene. The CDR3 extends over 16 amino acids. Germline CDR1 reads LGHNA; CDR2 reads YSLEER. CDR3 sequence reads: CASSHAGRGTYNEQFF. The CDR3 region has the DNA TGCGCCAGCAGCCATGCCGGGCGGGGGACGTACAATGAGCAGTTCTTC.

The rearrangement uses TRBV5-4 and TRBJ2-3; TRBD2 aligns across 10 bases. The germline V gene has CDR1 SGHNT and CDR2 YYREEE (reference sequence). CDR3 length: 16 amino acids. Unmatched junction bases numbered 5, after V lost 2 bases and J lost 2 bases. The CDR3 DNA is TGTGCCAGCAGCTTTGGACTAGCGGCACTCACAGATACGCAGTATTTT. Its protein product is CASSFGLAALTDTQYF.

This chain connects TRBV18 to TRBJ2-7, with 7 nucleotides matching TRBD2. Germline assignment: CDR1 KGHSH and CDR2 LQKENI. CDR3 length: 15 amino acids. V lost 6 bases and J lost 2; bases outside the gene matches: 10. CDR3 nucleotides: TGTGCCAGCTCTCCGCAGGGAGGGGACCCCTACGAGCAGTACTTC. Amino acids: CASSPQGGDPYEQYF.

The gene calls are TRBV28 and TRBJ2-7, with TRBD1 as a possible D gene (6 bases). Germline values: CDR1 MDHEN, CDR2 SYDVKM. The CDR3 is 15 amino acids. Trimming stripped 5 bases from V and 4 bases from J, with 18 bases between. CDR3: CASSPQGIGLYEQYF. As DNA, the CDR3 is TGTGCCAGCAGTCCACAGGGTATCGGCCTTTACGAGCAGTACTTC.

The chain uses TRBV9 and TRBJ2-2, with TRBD1 matching over 7 bases. The junction had 2 bases not matched to a gene; V was cut back by 1 base and J by 5 bases. CDR3 size: 14 residues. Germline CDR1 SGDLS, CDR2 YYNGEE. The CDR3 sequence: CASSVTGDTGELFF. CDR3 DNA: TGTGCCAGCAGCGTAACAGGGGATACCGGGGAGCTGTTTTTT.

The chain is built from TRBV19 and TRBJ1-4; 7 bases agree with TRBD1. There are 14 residues in the CDR3. The J segment lost 5 bases and the V segment lost 4 bases, leaving 4 bases of the junction unmatched. Germline V gene lookup returns CDR1 LNHDA and CDR2 SQIVND (reference sequence). CDR3 sequence reads: CASSRDRRNEKLFF. The CDR3 DNA reads as TGTGCCAGTAGTAGGGACAGAAGGAATGAAAAACTGTTTTTT.

The chain is built from TRBV11-2 and TRBJ1-1; D remains unclear. Germline values: CDR1 SGHAT, CDR2 FQNNGV. This CDR3 is built from 11 residues. Trimming removed 7 bases at V and 11 bases at J, with 14 bases between. CDR3 DNA: TGTGCCAGCACTTGGGGAGAATGGGCTTTCTTT. It codes for CASTWGEWAFF.

The chain uses TRBV24-1 and TRBJ2-7; D may be TRBD2 (5 bases). CDR1 is KGHDR, CDR2 SFDVKD, per germline. Trimming stripped 2 bases from V and 2 bases from J, with 24 bases between. The CDR3 sequence is 19 residues long. The CDR3 sequence is CATSDCRSLMGWRTYEQYF. The DNA of the CDR3 is TGTGCCACCAGTGATTGTCGAAGCTTGATGGGCTGGAGGACCTACGAGCAGTACTTC.

Comment on this clone: One end of the junction is discordant with germline, which a read error may explain. V is TRBV4-3 and J is TRBJ2-5, with a tentative D call TRBD2 (6 bases). This CDR3 comprises 15 residues. The germline CDR1 and CDR2 sequences are LGHNA and YSLEER. The CDR3 nucleotides read TGCGCCAGCAGCCAAGATCTCGGGGGATTAGAGACCCTGTACTTC. Amino acid sequence: CASSQDLGGLETLYF.

This chain connects TRBV29-1 to TRBJ2-1; the match to TRBD2 covers 11 bases. J lost 6 bases, V lost 6 bases, and 7 bases had no gene match. Germline V gene lookup returns CDR1 SQVTM and CDR2 ANQGSEA. The CDR3 totals 14 residues. Here the CDR3 reads CSVLAGGGGNEQFF. CDR3 DNA: TGCAGCGTCTTAGCGGGAGGGGGAGGCAATGAGCAGTTCTTC.

The chain has TRBV27 and TRBJ1-1, with D uncertain. The CDR3 totals 14 residues. CDR1 and CDR2 from the germline V gene are MNHEY and SMNVEV (reference sequence). V was trimmed by 1 base and J by 3 bases, leaving 9 bases between them. CDR3 DNA: TGTGCCAGCAGTTTATGGCCGGGTGACACTGAAGCTTTCTTT. Its translation is CASSLWPGDTEAFF.

The chain joins TRBV7-9 to TRBJ1-1; tentative D call: TRBD1 (5 bases). The CDR3 is 17 residues long. CDR1 is SEHNR, CDR2 FQNEAQ, per germline (reference sequence). V was pared by 0 bases and J by 5 bases, with 19 bases between. The DNA for the CDR3 is TGTGCCAGCAGCTTAGCGCAACCTCTATGGGGGGGAACTGAAGCTTTCTTT. It translates to CASSLAQPLWGGTEAFF.

The chain combines TRBV7-6 with TRBJ2-5, with 8 bases identical to TRBD1. Germline V lookup: CDR1 SGHVS, CDR2 FNYEAQ. The CDR3 length is 13 residues. The trim removed 6 bases at V and 5 bases at J, leaving 5 bases unmatched. CDR3 coding DNA: TGTGCCAGCAGTCTTGACAGGGGCGAGACCCAGTACTTC. This sequence encodes CASSLDRGETQYF.

The V and J genes are TRBV9 and TRBJ1-2, with TRBD1 identical over 8 bases. The CDR3 extends over 15 amino acids. CDR1 is SGDLS, CDR2 YYNGEE, per germline. V gave up 3 bases and J gave up 6 bases; unmatched junction bases: 10. DNA of the CDR3: TGTGCCAGCAGCGGGACCCGGGACAGGTATAATGGCTACACCTTC. This encodes CASSGTRDRYNGYTF.

This chain links TRBV28 with TRBJ2-1, with D maybe TRBD2 (9 bases). Germline CDR1 and CDR2: MDHEN and SYDVKM. The ends were cut back, 5 bases at V and 5 bases at J, with 19 bases in the middle. The CDR3 length is 16 residues. The CDR3 bases are TGTGCCAGCAGTCAGGGGGCGGGAGGGCGAGACAATGAGCAGTTCTTC. This encodes CASSQGAGGRDNEQFF.

This clone was seen a single time. The chain couples TRBV27 to TRBJ1-1; 9 bases map to TRBD1. The CDR3 is made up of 15 amino acids. Looked up from germline, CDR1 is MNHEY and CDR2 is SMNVEV (reference sequence). Losses at the gene ends were 0 bases for V and 4 bases for J; bases not matched to a gene: 3. The CDR3 coding sequence is TGTGCCAGCAGTTTATCTGGGACAGGGCTCACTGAAGCTTTCTTT. This translates into CASSLSGTGLTEAFF.

The chain recombines TRBV9 with TRBJ1-2; D perhaps matches TRBD1 (6 bases). The CDR3 loop spans 14 amino acids. Germline CDR1 SGDLS, CDR2 YYNGEE. With 3 bases removed from V and 6 bases from J, the gap between germline ends came to 15 bases. The CDR3 spells CASSAAIQGNGYTF. The CDR3 region has the DNA TGTGCCAGCAGCGCCGCAATACAGGGCAATGGCTACACCTTC.

Concerning this clone: Within the sample, other DNA sequences also encode this same CDR3. The gene calls are TRBV6-5 and TRBJ2-7; 8 bases fit TRBD1. This CDR3 spans 13 amino acids. With 5 bases clipped from V and 4 bases from J, the junction kept 4 bases outside the gene matches. Germline CDR1 reads MNHEY; CDR2 reads SVGAGI. CDR3 protein: CASSNRQGYEQYF. The CDR3 region has the DNA TGTGCCAGCAGTAACCGACAGGGGTACGAGCAGTACTTC.

J is TRBJ1-5 and V is TRBV7-8; D unclear. V lost 1 base to trimming and J lost 4 bases, with 2 bases between them. The CDR3 is 12 residues long. Germline CDR1 and CDR2: SGHVS and FQNEAQ. DNA of the CDR3: TGTGCCAGCAGCTTAGTAAATCAGCCCCAGCATTTT. Its translation: CASSLVNQPQHF.